Below, 10 T cell receptor beta chains from the same sample are listed, as sequenced in a study of chemoradiotherapy in HPV16-positive cancers. Generated by immunoSEQ multiplex PCR, the TCRdb table keeps only in-frame clones and is missing some. Of about 12,000 clones in the sample, about 70% were seen once. The material was obtained from a patient who underwent chemoradiotherapy. Source of these receptors: a human donor with HPV-associated anogenital cancer.

The V gene is TRBV9, the J gene TRBJ2-7; 10 nucleotides line up with TRBD1. The J segment lost 0 bases and the V segment lost 0 bases, leaving 0 bases of the junction unmatched. The germline gives CDR1 SGDLS, CDR2 YYNGEE. The CDR3 covers 15 residues. This CDR3 is CASSVGTGGSYEQYF. The CDR3 region has the DNA TGTGCCAGCAGCGTAGGGACAGGGGGCTCCTACGAGCAGTACTTC.

The chain has TRBV10-3 and TRBJ1-1; D might be TRBD1 (5 bases). The CDR3 loop spans 13 amino acids. Trimming removed 10 bases from V and 1 base from J, with 13 bases in between. Germline CDR1 reads ENHRY; CDR2 reads SYGVKD. CDR3 residues: CASQGTKNTEAFF. The CDR3 DNA reads TGTGCCAGCCAGGGTACGAAGAACACTGAAGCTTTCTTT.

The chain employs TRBV6-1 and TRBJ2-1, with D possibly TRBD1 on 6 matching bases. Trimming took off 3 bases at V and 10 bases at J, with 16 bases between the two ends. Germline CDR1 reads MNHNS; CDR2 reads SASEGT. This CDR3 spans 14 amino acids. The CDR3 spells CASSDRDMESEQFF. CDR3 bases: TGTGCCAGCAGTGACCGGGACATGGAATCAGAGCAGTTCTTC.

V and J are TRBV6-1 and TRBJ1-4, with TRBD1 matching over 7 bases. V gave up 10 bases and J gave up 8 bases; unmatched junction bases: 13. CDR3 length equals 14 residues. Looked up from germline, CDR1 is MNHNS and CDR2 is SASEGT. CDR3 residues: CATPVDGRGEKLFF. The CDR3 nucleotides read TGTGCCACCCCAGTAGACGGCAGGGGGGAAAAACTGTTTTTT.

The chain links TRBV7-9 to TRBJ2-7; 8 nucleotides agree with TRBD1. Germline CDR1 and CDR2: SEHNR and FQNEAQ (reference sequence). J lost 4 bases, V lost 3 bases, and 5 bases had no gene match. The CDR3 extends over 14 amino acids. The CDR3 loop is CASSFDRGKYEQYF. In DNA, the CDR3 is TGTGCCAGCAGCTTTGACAGGGGAAAATACGAGCAGTACTTC. Drawing the rest from reference TRBV7-9 and TRBJ2-7, the complete variable domain is DTGVSQNPRHKITKRGQNVTFRCDPISEHNRLYWYRQTLGQGPEFLTYFQNEAQLEKSRLLSDRFSAERPKGSFSTLEIQRTEQGDSAMYLCASSFDRGKYEQYFGPGTRLTVT.

V gene TRBV27 combines with J gene TRBJ1-6; D gene unclear. The CDR3 consists of 18 residues. Trimming removed 5 bases from V and 0 bases from J, with 17 bases in between. Germline V gene lookup returns CDR1 MNHEY and CDR2 SMNVEV (reference sequence). Here the CDR3 reads CASSPRISERSYNSPLHF. The CDR3 DNA reads as TGTGCCAGCAGTCCCCGAATCTCAGAACGCTCCTATAATTCACCCCTCCACTTT.

This chain links TRBV19 with TRBJ1-2; D uncertain. Germline values: CDR1 LNHDA, CDR2 SQIVND (reference sequence). The CDR3 runs to 14 residues. Trimming pared 3 bases from V and 6 bases from J, leaving 14 bases between. DNA of the CDR3: TGTGCCAGTAGTATTCTTTACCCCGGGGATGGCTACACCTTC. It yields the protein CASSILYPGDGYTF.

This sequence joins TRBV6-5 and TRBJ1-2, with D perhaps TRBD1 (6 bases). The CDR3 loop spans 12 amino acids. V was clipped by 8 bases and J by 8 bases, with 15 bases between them. Germline V gives CDR1 MNHEY, CDR2 SVGAGI. This CDR3 is CASSDRLGGYTF. The CDR3 bases are TGTGCCAGCTCCGACAGGTTAGGGGGCTACACCTTC.

This clone is medium-sized. The chain combines TRBV19 with TRBJ1-5; a weak D match, TRBD1 (5 bases). V lost 0 bases and J lost 1, with 7 bases in between. Germline V lookup: CDR1 LNHDA, CDR2 SQIVND (reference sequence). The CDR3 consists of 15 residues. This chain's CDR3 is CASSIENRSNQPQHF. DNA for the CDR3: TGTGCCAGTAGTATAGAAAACAGGAGCAATCAGCCCCAGCATTTT.

This rearrangement joins TRBV6-5 to TRBJ1-2; no clear D. The CDR3 consists of 13 residues. V lost 8 bases, J lost 7 bases, and 17 bases lay in between. CDR1 MNHEY and CDR2 SVGAGI come from the germline V gene. The CDR3 nucleotides are TGTGCCAGCCCGGACGGGGTCGGAGCTGGCTACACCTTC. Translation gives CASPDGVGAGYTF.